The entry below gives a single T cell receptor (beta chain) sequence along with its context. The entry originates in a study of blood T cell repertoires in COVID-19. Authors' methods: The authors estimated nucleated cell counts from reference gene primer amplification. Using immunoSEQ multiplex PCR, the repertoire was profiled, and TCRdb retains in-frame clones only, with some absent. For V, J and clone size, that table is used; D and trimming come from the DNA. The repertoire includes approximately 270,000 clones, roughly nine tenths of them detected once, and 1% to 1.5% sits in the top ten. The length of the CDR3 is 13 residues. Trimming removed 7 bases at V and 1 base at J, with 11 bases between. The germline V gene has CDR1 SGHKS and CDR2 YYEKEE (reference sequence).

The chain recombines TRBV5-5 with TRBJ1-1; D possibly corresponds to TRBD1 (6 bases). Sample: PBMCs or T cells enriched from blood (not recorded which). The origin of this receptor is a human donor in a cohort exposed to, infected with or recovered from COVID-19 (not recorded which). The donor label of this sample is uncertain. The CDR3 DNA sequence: TGTGCCAGCGGGTGGACAGAGAACACTGAAGCTTTCTTT. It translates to CASGWTENTEAFF.